These T cell receptor beta chains were read from a single sample in a study of blood T cell repertoires in COVID-19. TCRdb's table, derived via immunoSEQ multiplex PCR, lists solely in-frame clones and lacks some. The table records about 180,000 clones, roughly 80% of them present only once. What was sequenced was peripheral blood. Receptor source: a woman in her 70s with COVID-19, enrolled during active disease. The CDR3 runs from the conserved cysteine through the conserved F or W. A D gene is named only where the DNA matches it firmly. The size of a clone is reported for some rows only, either as once, few or many, or as a class for expanded clones.

d_gene,v_gene,abundance,j_gene,CDR3aa,CDR3nt
TRBD2,TRBV7-6,few,TRBJ2-7,CASSVSGSYEQYF,TGTGCCAGCAGCGTTAGCGGGAGCTACGAGCAGTACTTC
NA,TRBV18,NA,TRBJ2-6,CASSPRDGSSGANVLTF,TGTGCCAGCTCACCCAGGGACGGGAGCTCTGGGGCCAACGTCCTGACTTTC
TRBD1,TRBV7-9,NA,TRBJ1-3,CASSPYRQGADSGNTIYF,TGTGCCAGCAGCCCTTATCGCCAGGGGGCCGACTCTGGAAACACCATATATTTT
TRBD2,TRBV28,NA,TRBJ2-3,CATSSGVLVTQYF,TGTGCCACCTCTAGCGGTGTGCTGGTTACGCAGTATTTT
TRBD1,TRBV7-2,NA,TRBJ1-2,CASSSRDRGISGYTF,TGTGCCAGCAGTAGTAGGGACAGGGGGATTAGCGGCTACACCTTC
TRBD2,TRBV7-9,NA,TRBJ2-5,CASRPPGTSGSKTQYF,TGTGCCAGCAGGCCCCCCGGGACTAGCGGGAGCAAGACCCAGTACTTC
TRBD1,TRBV6-2/TRBV6-3,NA,TRBJ2-7,CASSAHPGQGWKEQYF,TGTGCCAGCAGTGCTCACCCGGGACAGGGGTGGAAAGAGCAGTACTTC
NA,TRBV28,NA,TRBJ2-7,CASSLSSTYEQYF,TGTGCCAGCAGTTTGTCCAGTACCTACGAGCAGTACTTC
NA,TRBV28,NA,TRBJ1-2,CASSLLSSDYGYTF,TGTGCCAGCAGTTTATTGTCGTCAGACTACGGCTACACCTTC
TRBD2,TRBV29-1,NA,TRBJ2-3,CSVGGTFAGVGTDTQYF,TGCAGCGTTGGTGGGACTTTTGCGGGAGTCGGTACAGATACGCAGTATTTT
TRBD2,TRBV6-5,NA,TRBJ2-3,CASNQLAGVTDTQYF,TGTGCCAGCAACCAACTAGCGGGAGTGACAGATACGCAGTATTTT
TRBD1,TRBV7-8,NA,TRBJ1-5,CASSLLRGQGPNSQHF,TGTGCCAGCAGCTTATTGAGGGGGCAGGGACCTAACTCCCAGCATTTT
NA,TRBV28,NA,TRBJ2-3,CASRSRRGGFTDTQYF,TGTGCCAGCCGTTCTCGCAGGGGAGGGTTCACAGATACGCAGTATTTT
NA,TRBV18,NA,TRBJ1-2,CASSPLPRGNYGYTF,TGTGCCAGCTCACCTCTCCCCAGGGGAAACTATGGCTACACCTTC
TRBD2,TRBV3-1/TRBV3-2,few,TRBJ2-5,CASSQASGVRETQYF,TGTGCCAGCAGCCAAGCCAGCGGGGTCCGGGAGACCCAGTACTTC
TRBD1,TRBV6-2/TRBV6-3,NA,TRBJ2-1,CASSKGQGFYNEQFF,TGTGCCAGCAGTAAGGGACAGGGGTTCTACAATGAGCAGTTCTTC
TRBD2,TRBV7-2,NA,TRBJ2-2,CASSRLAGVVGELFF,TGTGCCAGCAGCCGGCTAGCGGGAGTTGTCGGGGAGCTGTTTTTT
NA,TRBV7-3,NA,TRBJ2-6,CASSPFAGANVLTF,TGTGCCAGCAGCCCGTTCGCTGGGGCCAACGTCCTGACTTTC
TRBD1,TRBV28,once,TRBJ1-1,CASSRTGGNTEAFF,TGTGCCAGCAGTCGAACAGGGGGAAACACTGAAGCTTTCTTT
NA,TRBV28,NA,TRBJ2-3,CASIPEGYSGDTQYF,TGTGCCAGCATCCCGGAGGGGTATTCGGGAGATACGCAGTATTTT
NA,TRBV12-3/TRBV12-4,NA,TRBJ2-5,CASSTRETQYF,TGTGCCAGCAGTACCAGAGAGACCCAGTACTTC
TRBD2,TRBV19,once,TRBJ2-1,CASSPRTSGVYNEQFF,TGTGCCAGTAGTCCACGGACTAGCGGGGTTTACAATGAGCAGTTCTTC
NA,TRBV20-1,NA,TRBJ2-3,CSASGTDTQYF,TGCAGTGCTAGCGGCACAGATACGCAGTATTTT
NA,TRBV28,NA,TRBJ1-4,CASRTGGTPTNEKLFF,TGTGCCAGCAGGACGGGAGGGACACCAACTAATGAAAAACTGTTTTTT
TRBD1,TRBV19,NA,TRBJ1-5,CASSIVIDRGTQPQHF,TGTGCCAGTAGTATAGTAATCGACAGGGGTACTCAGCCCCAGCATTTT
NA,TRBV21-1,NA,TRBJ2-1,CASRSTGDLNEQFF,TGTGCCAGCCGATCGACAGGGGATCTCAATGAGCAGTTCTTC
NA,TRBV30,NA,TRBJ2-7,CAWSGSHEQYF,TGTGCCTGGAGCGGTTCCCACGAGCAGTACTTC
TRBD1,TRBV11-3,NA,TRBJ1-1,CASSRTGRTEAFF,TGTGCCAGCAGTCGGACAGGGCGAACTGAAGCTTTCTTT
NA,TRBV7-9,once,TRBJ2-2,CASSSEVSGELFF,TGTGCCAGCAGCTCCGAGGTTTCCGGGGAGCTGTTTTTT